These 32 T cell receptor beta chains were sequenced from one sample in a study of shared clonotypes between healthy human individuals. Some clones are missing from TCRdb's copy, which holds only in-frame ones; the method was immunoSEQ multiplex PCR. The sample contains 2 million to 2.5 million clones, 85% to 95% of which appear only once. Input material: naive CD4+ T cells from PBMCs. Noted subset: CD45RA+ positively selected. All receptors come from a man aged 18 to 30 in good health. Some clones in this sample may be carry-over from other donors' samples.

The rearrangement links TRBV4-3 to TRBJ2-6, with D uncertain. The CDR3 length is 19 residues. The V end was cut by 0 bases, the J end by 0 bases, with 15 bases between. Germline V gene sequence: CDR1 LGHNA, CDR2 YSLEER. CDR3 bases: TGCGCCAGCAGCCAAGATCGTTACAGCGCAGACTCTGGGGCCAACGTCCTGACTTTC. Translating it yields CASSQDRYSADSGANVLTF.

The chain carries TRBV5-1 and TRBJ2-5; TRBD1 matches 8 bases. The V gene's germline CDR1 is SGHRS and CDR2 YFSETQ. Trimming took 4 bases from V and 7 from J; bases not matched to a gene: 12. The CDR3 consists of 15 residues. Here the CDR3 reads CASSIRTGKEGTQYF. The CDR3 region has the DNA TGCGCCAGCAGCATCCGGACAGGGAAAGAAGGGACCCAGTACTTC.

This chain joins TRBV7-2 and TRBJ2-3, with 7 bases matching TRBD1. V shed 5 bases, J shed 9 bases, and the junction held 17 bases outside the gene matches. The CDR3 has 16 residues. The germline V gene encodes CDR1 SGHTA and CDR2 FQGNSA. CDR3 sequence: CASSPGGSGFKGTQYF. In DNA, the CDR3 is TGTGCCAGCAGCCCAGGGGGATCAGGGTTTAAGGGCACGCAGTATTTT. The variable domain in full, with the rest retrieved from reference TRBV7-2 and TRBJ2-3, is GAGVSQSPSNKVTEKGKDVELRCDPISGHTALYWYRQSLGQGLEFLIYFQGNSAPDKSGLPSDRFSAERTGGSVSTLTIQRTQQEDSAVYLCASSPGGSGFKGTQYFGPGTRLTVL.

The rearrangement joins TRBV28 to TRBJ2-1; D may be TRBD2 (7 bases). Between the trimmed V and J ends, which lost 5 bases and 4 bases, there was a span of 15 bases. The CDR3 loop spans 15 amino acids. Germline lookup yields CDR1 MDHEN and CDR2 SYDVKM. The DNA of the CDR3 is TGTGCCAGCAGTGGGGGGGCAAAGGGGTACAATGAGCAGTTCTTC. Residues: CASSGGAKGYNEQFF. The full variable domain, completed using reference TRBV28 and TRBJ2-1, is DVKVTQSSRYLVKRTGEKVFLECVQDMDHENMFWYRQDPGLGLRLIYFSYDVKMKEKGDIPEGYSVSREKKERFSLILESASTNQTSMYLCASSGGAKGYNEQFFGPGTRLTVL.

This clone was seen once. The chain recombines TRBV27 with TRBJ2-5; 10 bases align to TRBD2. Germline V CDR1 and CDR2: MNHEY, SMNVEV (reference sequence). V was pared by 2 bases and J by 4 bases, with 7 bases of the junction left unmatched. The CDR3 consists of 16 residues. CDR3 amino acids: CASSLHGASGRETQYF. In nucleotides, the CDR3 is TGTGCCAGCAGTTTACATGGGGCTAGCGGGAGAGAGACCCAGTACTTC.

A note on this clone: Sequence at one end of the junction differs from germline and may be a read error. The gene calls are TRBV15 and TRBJ1-2, with D tentatively TRBD1 (6 bases). The CDR3 totals 12 residues. Germline V lookup: CDR1 LNHNV, CDR2 YYDKDF (reference sequence). CDR3 nucleotides: TGTGCCACCAGCAGAGATACCGGGACACGCTTCTTC. As protein: CATSRDTGTRFF.

The chain uses TRBV6-6 and TRBJ2-5; TRBD2 matches at 8 bases. The CDR3 totals 14 residues. V dropped 7 bases and J dropped 5; count of bases not matched to a gene: 9. Germline lookup yields CDR1 MNHNY and CDR2 SVGAGI (reference sequence). CDR3 sequence (DNA): TGTGCCAGCAAGGAAAATAGCGGGACGGAGACCCAGTACTTC. Translated, it gives CASKENSGTETQYF.

This sequence joins TRBV6-5 and TRBJ2-5; tentative D call: TRBD1 (6 bases). The J call may be in error: the DNA end matches TRBJ2-7 better. Germline CDR1 MNHEY, CDR2 SVGAGI. The CDR3 length is 13 residues. This CDR3 is CASRIQGSYEQYF. The CDR3, as DNA: TGTGCCAGCAGGATACAGGGATCCTACGAGCAGTACTTC.

The V call is TRBV14, the J call TRBJ2-7; 8 bases match TRBD1. J gave up 2 bases and V 1 base, and 7 bases lay outside the gene matches. Germline CDR1 reads SGHDN; CDR2 reads FVKESK. There are 16 residues in the CDR3. The CDR3 here is CASSQGRDRSTYEQYF. CDR3 in DNA: TGTGCCAGCAGCCAAGGAAGGGACAGGTCCACCTACGAGCAGTACTTC.

This clone showed up just once. The chain has TRBV5-1 and TRBJ2-1; D remains unclear. Looked up from germline, CDR1 is SGHRS and CDR2 is YFSETQ. The CDR3 loop spans 11 amino acids. Between the trimmed V and J ends, which lost 4 bases and 15 bases, there was a span of 14 bases. The CDR3 loop is CASSIGPNRFF. The CDR3 coding sequence is TGCGCCAGCAGCATAGGGCCCAACCGGTTCTTC.

CDR3 nucleotides: TGTGCCAGCAGCTCACGGACAGGGAATCAGCCCCAGCATTTT. This sequence encodes CASSSRTGNQPQHF. The rearrangement uses TRBV28 and TRBJ1-5, with 8 nucleotides matching TRBD1. The CDR3 runs 14 residues. The germline V gene has CDR1 MDHEN and CDR2 SYDVKM. Losses at the gene ends were 6 bases for V and 4 bases for J; bases not matched to a gene: 5.

The chain has TRBV11-3 and TRBJ2-1; a weak D match, TRBD2 (5 bases). The CDR3 runs to 15 residues. Trimming removed 1 base from V and 7 bases from J, with 14 bases in between. Germline-derived CDR1 and CDR2 are SGHNT and YENEEA. The CDR3 loop is CASSLGTRLVNEQFF. In nucleotides, the CDR3 is TGTGCCAGCAGCTTAGGAACTAGATTGGTGAATGAGCAGTTCTTC.

As to this clone: In the same sample, other DNA sequences code for this CDR3. CDR3 nucleotide sequence: TGTGCCAGCAGTGTTAGAGAGAACTATGGCTACACCTTC. Translating it yields CASSVRENYGYTF. This chain uses TRBV6-1 with TRBJ1-2; D is ambiguous. V gave up 4 bases and J gave up 2 bases, with 8 bases separating them. The CDR3 extends over 13 amino acids. Looked up from germline, CDR1 is MNHNS and CDR2 is SASEGT.

The chain couples TRBV4-2 to TRBJ2-1, with a tentative D call TRBD2 (6 bases). Germline CDR1 reads LGHNA; CDR2 reads YNFKEQ. Trimming removed 0 bases from V and 6 bases from J, with 21 bases in between. The length of the CDR3 is 18 residues. The CDR3 sequence is CASSQDVIRGLGGNEQFF. For the CDR3, the DNA is TGTGCCAGCAGCCAAGACGTCATCCGTGGCCTCGGGGGCAATGAGCAGTTCTTC.

The chain employs TRBV11-3 and TRBJ2-2; the match to TRBD1 covers 7 bases. The CDR3 contains 15 residues. Germline-derived CDR1 and CDR2 are SGHNT and YENEEA. Trimming took 3 bases from V and 2 from J; bases not matched to a gene: 3. The CDR3, as DNA: TGTGCCAGCAGCTTGGGACAGCTTAACACCGGGGAGCTGTTTTTT. Protein sequence: CASSLGQLNTGELFF. Drawing the rest from reference TRBV11-3 and TRBJ2-2, the complete variable domain is EAGVVQSPRYKIIEKKQPVAFWCNPISGHNTLYWYLQNLGQGPELLIRYENEEAVDDSQLPKDRFSAERLKGVDSTLKIQPAELGDSAVYLCASSLGQLNTGELFFGEGSRLTVL.

The chain carries TRBV9 and TRBJ1-1; D uncertain. Trimming pared 1 base from V and 1 base from J, leaving 8 bases between. The CDR3 is made up of 14 amino acids. Germline V CDR1 and CDR2: SGDLS, YYNGEE. CDR3 nucleotides: TGTGCCAGCAGCGTAACAGCGCAGAACACTGAAGCTTTCTTT. This codes for CASSVTAQNTEAFF.

The genes are TRBV19 and TRBJ2-7, with TRBD2 matching over 9 bases. Germline assignment: CDR1 LNHDA and CDR2 SQIVND (reference sequence). V lost 0 bases, J lost 4 bases, and 7 bases stayed unmatched. The CDR3 spans 16 residues. In DNA, the CDR3 is TGTGCCAGTAGTATAGATCCGGCGGGAGGGCCATACGAGCAGTACTTC. Amino acid sequence: CASSIDPAGGPYEQYF.

This chain connects TRBV9 to TRBJ2-3; 10 bases are shared with TRBD2. V gave up 0 bases and J gave up 2 bases; unmatched junction bases: 3. This CDR3 has 16 residues. Looked up from germline, CDR1 is SGDLS and CDR2 is YYNGEE. The CDR3 sequence is CASSVVLAGNTDTQYF. The CDR3 DNA follows: TGTGCCAGCAGCGTAGTACTAGCGGGAAACACAGATACGCAGTATTTT. The complete variable domain, with remaining parts taken from reference TRBV9 and TRBJ2-3, reads DSGVTQTPKHLITATGQRVTLRCSPRSGDLSVYWYQQSLDQGLQFLIQYYNGEERAKGNILERFSAQQFPDLHSELNLSSLELGDSALYFCASSVVLAGNTDTQYFGPGTRLTVL.

About this clone: The same CDR3 can be traced to other DNA sequences in this sample. DNA for the CDR3: TGTGCCAGCAGTTTAAGTGGGGGATATGGCTACACCTTC. Translating it yields CASSLSGGYGYTF. The chain is built from TRBV27 and TRBJ1-2; possible D gene TRBD1, 5 bases. Trimming removed 2 bases at V and 5 bases at J, with 9 bases between. The germline V gene encodes CDR1 MNHEY and CDR2 SMNVEV (reference sequence). The CDR3 loop spans 13 amino acids.

Written as DNA, the CDR3 is TGTGCCAGCCGGCCCGGAGGAGTAGAGACCCAGTACTTC. Translation gives CASRPGGVETQYF. J is TRBJ2-5 and V is TRBV6-1; D might be TRBD2 (5 bases). The CDR3 extends over 13 amino acids. V was cut by 8 bases and J by 4 bases, with 14 bases left in between. In germline, CDR1 is MNHNS, CDR2 SASEGT.

This chain joins TRBV28 and TRBJ1-3; D not certain. CDR1 and CDR2 from the germline V gene are MDHEN and SYDVKM. The CDR3 runs 17 residues. Trimming pared 6 bases from V and 0 bases from J, leaving 18 bases between. CDR3 nucleotide sequence: TGTGCCAGCAGCCAGACTGATTTCAGGACCTCTGGAAACACCATATATTTT. As protein: CASSQTDFRTSGNTIYF.

The V call is TRBV5-4, the J call TRBJ1-1; maybe TRBD1 (6 bases). The CDR3 totals 13 residues. Germline values: CDR1 SGHNT, CDR2 YYREEE (reference sequence). Trimming took off 3 bases at V and 11 bases at J, with 17 bases between the two ends. The CDR3 nucleotides are TGTGCCAGCAGCTCGTTCCCAGGGGAGCGTGCTTTCTTT. Protein sequence: CASSSFPGERAFF. Filled out from reference TRBV5-4 and TRBJ1-1, the complete variable domain reads ETGVTQSPTHLIKTRGQQVTLRCSSQSGHNTVSWYQQALGQGPQFIFQYYREEENGRGNFPPRFSGLQFPNYSSELNVNALELDDSALYLCASSSFPGERAFFGQGTRLTVV.

This clone has just one count. V is TRBV5-6 and J is TRBJ2-5, with D unresolved. The J call may be faulty, since TRBJ2-7 better matches the DNA end. This CDR3 spans 11 amino acids. CDR1 is SGHDT and CDR2 is YYEEEE in the germline V gene. The CDR3 reads CASSLGDEQYF. CDR3 DNA: TGTGCCAGCAGCCTAGGTGACGAGCAGTACTTC.

This clone has more than one count but fewer than ten. Other DNA sequences in the same sample also yield this CDR3. The chain employs TRBV7-9 and TRBJ1-2; D ambiguous. This CDR3 has 12 amino acids. V was trimmed by 5 bases and J by 4 bases, leaving 8 bases between them. Germline CDR1 and CDR2: SEHNR and FQNEAQ (reference sequence). CDR3 DNA: TGTGCCAGCAGCCCGGGGATCTATGGCTACACCTTC. The encoded protein is CASSPGIYGYTF.

The gene calls are TRBV5-1 and TRBJ2-7, with D unclear. The V end lost 4 bases, the J end lost 0 bases, and 14 bases lay between the germline ends. This CDR3 spans 15 amino acids. Germline CDR1 and CDR2: SGHRS and YFSETQ. CDR3 coding DNA: TGCGCCAGCAGCCAAACGGACGGTACCTCCTACGAGCAGTACTTC. Protein product: CASSQTDGTSYEQYF.

This chain uses TRBV6-1 with TRBJ2-1; D may be TRBD1 or TRBD2 (5 bases each). The CDR3 is 18 amino acids. V was clipped by 0 bases and J by 0 bases, with 15 bases between them. Germline V gives CDR1 MNHNS, CDR2 SASEGT. Here the CDR3 reads CASSEALGRTLSYNEQFF. The CDR3 bases are TGTGCCAGCAGTGAAGCTCTGGGACGAACCCTCTCCTACAATGAGCAGTTCTTC.

The CDR3 region has the DNA TGTGCCAGCAGCTTCAATCCCAGCGGGAGAGACACAGATACGCAGTATTTT. This sequence encodes CASSFNPSGRDTDTQYF. This chain joins TRBV5-6 and TRBJ2-3; 8 bases fit TRBD2. The J segment lost 2 bases and the V segment lost 2 bases, leaving 10 bases of the junction unmatched. The V gene's germline CDR1 is SGHDT and CDR2 YYEEEE. The CDR3 is 17 residues long. The full variable domain, in which reference TRBV5-6 and TRBJ2-3 provide the parts outside the CDR3, is DAGVTQSPTHLIKTRGQQVTLRCSPKSGHDTVSWYQQALGQGPQFIFQYYEEEERQRGNFPDRFSGHQFPNYSSELNVNALLLGDSALYLCASSFNPSGRDTDTQYFGPGTRLTVL.

The V and J genes are TRBV10-1 and TRBJ2-3; D is unresolved. This CDR3 is built from 13 residues. Trimming stripped 6 bases from V and 2 bases from J, with 9 bases between. CDR1 and CDR2 (germline): WNHNN, SYGVQD (reference sequence). Written as DNA, the CDR3 is TGCGCCAGCAGCCAGCGTCACACAGATACGCAGTATTTT. Protein sequence: CASSQRHTDTQYF.

The chain links TRBV21-1 to TRBJ2-7. TRBV21-1 is termed a pseudogene. There are 16 residues in the CDR3. The CDR3 spells CASSKEPFSDPYEQYF. CDR3 sequence (DNA): TGTGCCAGCAGCAAAGAACCTTTCTCAGACCCGTACGAGCAGTACTTC.

This rearrangement joins TRBV7-2 to TRBJ2-3, with a tentative D call TRBD2 (6 bases). V was shortened by 1 base and J by 4 bases, with 12 bases between the two germline ends. This CDR3 has 15 amino acids. CDR1 and CDR2 from the germline V gene are SGHTA and FQGNSA. The CDR3 here is CASSLVGTASDTQYF. The CDR3 DNA reads TGTGCCAGCAGCTTAGTAGGGACTGCTTCAGATACGCAGTATTTT.

As for this clone: In the same sample, other DNA sequences code for this CDR3. The chain is built from TRBV4-1 and TRBJ2-1; D is unclear. Germline V gene lookup returns CDR1 MGHRA and CDR2 YSYEKL. Deletions cut 4 bases from V and 0 bases from J, with 10 bases between. The CDR3 is made up of 15 amino acids. In DNA form, the CDR3 reads TGCGCCAGCAGCCCAAGTCCGGACTCCTACAATGAGCAGTTCTTC. Protein sequence: CASSPSPDSYNEQFF.

The chain carries TRBV10-3 and TRBJ2-7, with a weak D call TRBD2 (6 bases). This CDR3 is 13 amino acids long. Trimming stripped 6 bases from V and 4 bases from J, with 13 bases between. The germline gives CDR1 ENHRY, CDR2 SYGVKD. CDR3 sequence: CAISGLEGYEQYF. In DNA form, the CDR3 reads TGTGCCATCAGCGGACTGGAGGGTTACGAGCAGTACTTC.